In this sample, the clone carrying this T cell receptor beta chain turned up a few times. This specimen belongs to a study of T cells in Graves' hyperthyroidism and ophthalmopathy. CDR1 and CDR2 from the germline V gene are SGHTS and YDEGEE. Trimming removed 1 base from V and 3 bases from J, with 16 bases in between. The CDR3 sequence is 16 residues long. Amplified regions were TCR beta CDR3 sequences from RNA transcripts. The study used the HTBI primer set for a first-round RT-PCR of the TCR CDR3. One entry per CDR3 protein results from TCRdb running MiXCR on the multiplex PCR reads. The sample has 540,000 or so distinct CDR3 sequences, roughly 14% seen once.

The sequencing input was blood. This chain connects TRBV5-8 to TRBJ1-2; a possible D gene is TRBD1 (6 bases). This clonotype was obtained from a woman in her 30s with Graves' hyperthyroidism. CDR3 protein: CASSLRAGADHYGYTF. The CDR3 nucleotides are TGTGCCAGCAGCTTGCGAGCGGGGGCGGACCACTATGGCTACACCTTC.